Presented here are 15 T cell receptor beta chains from one specimen sequenced in a study of T cells in Graves' hyperthyroidism and ophthalmopathy. Amplified TCR beta CDR3 regions came from RNA transcripts. The HTBI primer set served for first-round RT-PCR of the TCR CDR3. TCRdb recomputed calls from the multiplex PCR reads with MiXCR, one row per CDR3 protein. The sample has 700,000 to 950,000 distinct CDR3 sequences; approximately 40% are singletons. The sequencing sample was made of blood. The receptors derive from a woman aged 40 to 50 with Graves' hyperthyroidism.

The table lists this clonotype with many counts. The CDR3 region has the DNA TGTGCCAGCAGCCCGGGACAGGCCGTGTGGGAGCAGTACTTC. Amino acids: CASSPGQAVWEQYF. The J gene is TRBJ2-7, the V gene TRBV2, with TRBD1 matching 8 bases. V was pared by 6 bases and J by 7 bases, with 11 bases of the junction left unmatched. The germline gives CDR1 SNHLY, CDR2 FYNNEI. The CDR3 extends over 14 amino acids.

The count of this clonotype is one. The J gene is TRBJ1-2, the V gene TRBV29-1; D unclear. This CDR3 is 13 amino acids long. V was cut by 8 bases and J by 4 bases, with 17 bases left in between. The germline V gene has CDR1 SQVTM and CDR2 ANQGSEA. CDR3 sequence: CSSLVGLFYGYTF. CDR3 nucleotide sequence: TGCAGCTCCTTAGTAGGACTCTTCTATGGCTACACCTTC.

Details on this clonotype: A much larger clone lies a single base off, so this may be a read error. The chain links TRBV2 to TRBJ1-4; no clear D. Germline-derived CDR1 and CDR2 are SNHLY and FYNNEI. The length of the CDR3 is 14 residues. CDR3 DNA sequence: TGTGCCGGAAAAACCGTTGCAACTAATGAAAAACTGTCTTTT. Translation gives CAGKTVATNEKLSF.

The table lists this clonotype with many counts. The rearrangement uses TRBV4-2 and TRBJ1-1; D perhaps matches TRBD1 (5 bases). This CDR3 is 15 amino acids long. In germline, CDR1 is LGHNA, CDR2 YNFKEQ. Between the trimmed V and J ends, which lost 0 bases and 0 bases, there was a span of 8 bases. Written as DNA, the CDR3 is TGTGCCAGCAGCCAAGAAGGGGCCATGAACACTGAAGCTTTCTTT. Protein product: CASSQEGAMNTEAFF.

The chain links TRBV6-6 to TRBJ1-1; no reliable D call. The germline V gene has CDR1 MNHNY and CDR2 SVGAGI (reference sequence). The ends were cut back, 5 bases at V and 7 bases at J, with 8 bases in the middle. This CDR3 region has 11 residues. In DNA, the CDR3 is TGTGCCAGCAGTGCAAGAGTTGAAGCTTTCTTT. It encodes CASSARVEAFF.

The chain employs TRBV6-1 and TRBJ1-6; D is uncertain. This CDR3 has 16 residues. Looked up from germline, CDR1 is MNHNS and CDR2 is SASEGT. Trimming shortened V by 6 bases and J by 0 bases, and 12 bases separated the two germline ends. CDR3 nucleotide sequence: TGTGCCAGCAGCAAAGTGTCTAGCTCCTATAATTCACCCCTCCACTTT. Amino acid sequence: CASSKVSSSYNSPLHF.

This chain connects TRBV25-1 to TRBJ1-2; maybe TRBD1 (6 bases). The germline V gene encodes CDR1 MGHDK and CDR2 SYGVNS. The CDR3 sequence is 12 residues long. Here the CDR3 reads CARESGVDGYTF. The CDR3 DNA is TGTGCTAGAGAGTCAGGGGTGGATGGCTACACCTTC.

This clonotype was seen repeatedly, ten times or more. This rearrangement joins TRBV19 to TRBJ1-5; D is ambiguous. The V and J ends lost 4 bases and 0 bases respectively, with 10 bases between them. The CDR3 contains 15 residues. Looked up from germline, CDR1 is LNHDA and CDR2 is SQIVND (reference sequence). The CDR3 reads CASSTPWDSNQPQHF. In DNA form, the CDR3 reads TGTGCCAGTAGTACCCCTTGGGATAGCAATCAGCCCCAGCATTTT.

V is TRBV28 and J is TRBJ1-2, with no clear D. The CDR3 extends over 14 amino acids. Germline values: CDR1 MDHEN, CDR2 SYDVKM. V was pared by 2 bases and J by 4 bases, with 11 bases between. The chain's CDR3 is CASSLERLGYGYTF. The CDR3 bases are TGTGCCAGCAGTTTAGAGCGGCTGGGCTATGGCTACACCTTC.

To note about this clonotype: Being one base from a much bigger clone, this may be a read error. CDR3 DNA: TGTGCCAGCAGCTTAGACAGGAGAGAGGCCCAGTACTTC. Its protein product is CASSLDRREAQYF. The V call is TRBV5-4, the J call TRBJ2-5, with D possibly matching TRBD1 (6 bases). The CDR3 has 13 residues. CDR1 and CDR2 from the germline V gene are SGHNT and YYREEE (reference sequence). The full variable domain, completed using reference TRBV5-4 and TRBJ2-5, is ETGVTQSPTHLIKTRGQQVTLRCSSQSGHNTVSWYQQALGQGPQFIFQYYREEENGRGNFPPRFSGLQFPNYSSELNVNALELDDSALYLCASSLDRREAQYFGPGTRLLVL.

In this sample, this clonotype turned up a few times. This chain links TRBV19 with TRBJ1-2, with D unclear. The V end was cut by 3 bases, the J end by 6 bases, with 11 bases between. Germline CDR1 is LNHDA and CDR2 is SQIVND (reference sequence). The CDR3 consists of 13 residues. CDR3 DNA sequence: TGTGCCAGTAGTATCGACGGTTTTGATGGCTACACCTTC. It is translated as CASSIDGFDGYTF. The whole variable domain, filled in from reference TRBV19 and TRBJ1-2, reads DGGITQSPKYLFRKEGQNVTLSCEQNLNHDAMYWYRQDPGQGLRLIYYSQIVNDFQKGDIAEGYSVSREKKESFPLTVTSAQKNPTAFYLCASSIDGFDGYTFGSGTRLTVV.

This clonotype was seen a handful of times. This chain joins TRBV11-2 and TRBJ1-1; D not resolved. The CDR3 has 16 residues. V was clipped by 7 bases and J by 2 bases, with 20 bases between them. CDR1 SGHAT and CDR2 FQNNGV come from the germline V gene. CDR3 coding DNA: TGTGCCAGCACGTCCCATTTCAGGAAAATTAACACTGAAGCTTTCTTT. Residues: CASTSHFRKINTEAFF.

The chain is built from TRBV12-3 or TRBV12-4 and TRBJ1-1, with D possibly being TRBD1 (6 bases). CDR3 length equals 10 residues. V gave up 5 bases and J gave up 10 bases, with 8 bases separating them. The CDR3 bases are TGTGCCAGCAGTACAGGGAGAGCTTTCTTT. This translates into CASSTGRAFF.

The chain couples TRBV6-2 or TRBV6-3 to TRBJ1-4; possibly TRBD1 for D (5 bases). The CDR3 is made up of 15 amino acids. Per the germline V gene, CDR1 is MNHEY and CDR2 is SVGEGT. The V gene lost 6 bases and the J gene lost 7 bases, with 18 bases spanning the gap. The CDR3 bases are TGTGCCAGCAGCTACGGGGGAACGGGTGGTGAAAAACTGTTTTTT. Residues: CASSYGGTGGEKLFF.

The chain recombines TRBV9 with TRBJ2-3; weak D call: TRBD2 (5 bases). V shed 4 bases and J shed 2 bases, with 14 bases lying between them. Looked up from germline, CDR1 is SGDLS and CDR2 is YYNGEE. The CDR3 is made up of 15 amino acids. The CDR3 nucleotides read TGTGCCAGCAGCACGCCGACTGGACTCACAGATACGCAGTATTTT. It translates to CASSTPTGLTDTQYF.